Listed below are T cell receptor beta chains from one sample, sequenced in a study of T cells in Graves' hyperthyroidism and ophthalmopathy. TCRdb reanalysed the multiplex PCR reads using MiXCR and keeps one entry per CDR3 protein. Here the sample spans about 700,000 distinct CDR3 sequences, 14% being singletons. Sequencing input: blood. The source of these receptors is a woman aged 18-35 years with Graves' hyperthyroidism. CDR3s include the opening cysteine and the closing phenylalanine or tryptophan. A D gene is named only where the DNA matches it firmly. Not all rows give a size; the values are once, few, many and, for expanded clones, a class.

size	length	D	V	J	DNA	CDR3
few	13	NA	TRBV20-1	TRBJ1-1	TGCAGTGTCCACGGCTCCGGTCTCACTGAAGCTTTCTTT	CSVHGSGLTEAFF
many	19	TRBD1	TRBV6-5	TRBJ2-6	TGTGCCAGCAGTTACTCTAGACCAGGGGGCGCATCTTCGGGCAACGTCCTGACTTTC	CASSYSRPGGASSGNVLTF
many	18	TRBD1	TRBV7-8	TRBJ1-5	TGTGCCAGCAGCTTAGGTGGACAGGGGGAGATTAGCAATCAGCCCCAGCATTTT	CASSLGGQGEISNQPQHF
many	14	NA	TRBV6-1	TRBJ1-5	TGTGCCAGCAGTGACCTACAGGGAACTCAGCCCCAGCATTTT	CASSDLQGTQPQHF
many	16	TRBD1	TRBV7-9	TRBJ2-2	TGTGCCAGCAGCTCACCGGGACAGGGTAACACCGGGGAGCTGTTTTTT	CASSSPGQGNTGELFF
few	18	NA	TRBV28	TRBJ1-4	TGTGCCAGCAGTTATTCCATCAGGGACGGCTGGACTAATGAAAAACTGTTTTTT	CASSYSIRDGWTNEKLFF
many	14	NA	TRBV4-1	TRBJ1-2	TGCGCCAGCAGCCAATCTCTCTCCTCCTATGGCTACACCTTC	CASSQSLSSYGYTF
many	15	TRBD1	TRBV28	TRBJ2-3	TGTGCCAGCAGTCCCTGGGACAGGGGGACAGATACGCAGTATTTT	CASSPWDRGTDTQYF
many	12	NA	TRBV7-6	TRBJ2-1	TGTGCCAGCAGCCCCCAGATTGGTGAGCAGTTCTTC	CASSPQIGEQFF
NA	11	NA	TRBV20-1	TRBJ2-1	TGCAGTGCCCCTAGACTGGATGAGCAGTTCTTC	CSAPRLDEQFF
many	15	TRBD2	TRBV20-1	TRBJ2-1	TGCAGTGCTAGCCCTACTAGCGACCCATACAATGAGCAGTTCTTC	CSASPTSDPYNEQFF
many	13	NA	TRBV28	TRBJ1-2	TGTGCCAGCAGTTTACAGGGATCCTATGGCTACACCTTC	CASSLQGSYGYTF
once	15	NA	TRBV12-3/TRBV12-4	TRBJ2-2	TGTGCCAGCAGTTTCACGGCAGTAAACACCGGGGAGCTGTTTTTT	CASSFTAVNTGELFF
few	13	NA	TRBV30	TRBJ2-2	TGTGCCTGGAGTGTACTGACAGCCGGGGAGCTGTTTTTT	CAWSVLTAGELFF
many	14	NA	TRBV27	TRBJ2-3	TGTGCCAGCAGTTTGGACCGGGAAACAGATACGCAGTATTTT	CASSLDRETDTQYF
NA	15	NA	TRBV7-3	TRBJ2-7	TGTGCCAGCAGCTTAGGACCCCGGGGCTACTACGAGCAGTACTTC	CASSLGPRGYYEQYF
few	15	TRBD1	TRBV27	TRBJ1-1	TGTGCCAGCAGTTTATCGCCAGGGGGGAACACTGAAGCTTTCTTT	CASSLSPGGNTEAFF
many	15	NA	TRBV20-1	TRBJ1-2	TGCAGTGCTAGAGATCCAAGACAGACTAACTATGGCTACACCTTC	CSARDPRQTNYGYTF
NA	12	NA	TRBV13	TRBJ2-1	TGTGCCAGCAGCTCTATAGCAGGCGAGCAGTTCTTC	CASSSIAGEQFF
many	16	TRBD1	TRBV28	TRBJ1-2	TGTGCCAGCAGTTTATTAGGGACAGGCCATCGGAATGGCTACACCTTC	CASSLLGTGHRNGYTF
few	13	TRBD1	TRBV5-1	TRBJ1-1	TGCGCCAGCAGGGATCAGGGGGACACTGAAGCTTTCTTT	CASRDQGDTEAFF
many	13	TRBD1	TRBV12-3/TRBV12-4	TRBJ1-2	TGTGCCAGCAGTACCTGGACAGGGCAGGAGGACACCTTC	CASSTWTGQEDTF
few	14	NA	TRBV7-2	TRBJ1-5	TGTGCCAGCAGCTTAGCCACGGTGGATCAGCCCCAGCATTTT	CASSLATVDQPQHF
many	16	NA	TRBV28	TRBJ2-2	TGTGCCAGCAGTTTATTCTCCTGGGCTAACACCGGGGAGCTGTTTTTT	CASSLFSWANTGELFF
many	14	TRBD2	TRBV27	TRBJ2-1	TGTGCCAGCAGTTTTGGCGGGAGGGCCACTGAGCAGTTCTTC	CASSFGGRATEQFF
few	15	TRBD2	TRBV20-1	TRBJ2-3	TGCAGTGCTAGAGGACTAGCGGCCAGCACAGATACGCAGTATTTT	CSARGLAASTDTQYF
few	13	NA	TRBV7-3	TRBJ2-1	TGTGCCAGCAGCTTAACCAGAAACAATGAGCAGTTCTTC	CASSLTRNNEQFF
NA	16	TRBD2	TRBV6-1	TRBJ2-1	TGTGCCAGCAGATATAGCGGGGCCAGCTCCTACAATGAGCAGTTCTTC	CASRYSGASSYNEQFF
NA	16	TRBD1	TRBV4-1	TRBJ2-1	TGCGCCAGCAGCCAAACCGGGACAGGCCCATACAATGAGCAGTTCTTC	CASSQTGTGPYNEQFF
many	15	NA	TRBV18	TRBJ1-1	TGTGCCAGCTCACCATTATCCCCAGGAGGCACTGAAGCTTTCTTT	CASSPLSPGGTEAFF
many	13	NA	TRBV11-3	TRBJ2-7	TGTGCCAGCAGCCCCCCAATGGGCGACGAGCAGTACTTC	CASSPPMGDEQYF
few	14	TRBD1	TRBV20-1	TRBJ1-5	TGCAGTGCTAGAGAAGGGACAGTCAATCAGCCCCAGCATTTT	CSAREGTVNQPQHF